The sequence of this T cell receptor (beta chain) was determined in a study of blood T cell repertoires in COVID-19. Per the original methods: From reference gene primer amplification, estimates of nucleated cell counts were derived. Produced via immunoSEQ multiplex PCR; TCRdb's table is partial and in-frame only. The V and J calls and clone size come from that table; D and trimming were worked out from the DNA. The table includes about 190,000 clones, about 88% detected once. This CDR3 has 19 residues. The V and J ends lost 1 base and 0 bases respectively, with 21 bases between them. Per germline, CDR1 SGHVS and CDR2 FQNEAQ.

This receptor was obtained from a woman aged 40 to 55 in a cohort exposed to, infected with or recovered from COVID-19 (not recorded which). The chain couples TRBV7-8 to TRBJ2-5, with a weak D call TRBD2 (5 bases). Sequencing was carried out using PBMCs or T cells enriched from blood (not recorded which). The DNA for the CDR3 is TGTGCCAGCAGCTTAGGGGTTGCCCCCTGGTCGGGATACCAAGAGACCCAGTACTTC. Translating gives CASSLGVAPWSGYQETQYF.